Sequencing of this T cell receptor beta chain was carried out in a study of beta chain features in type 1 diabetes. Per germline, CDR1 MNHNY and CDR2 SVGAGI (reference sequence). The CDR3 extends over 11 amino acids. V lost 2 bases to trimming and J lost 4 bases, with 3 bases between them. All of the isolated RNA was reverse transcribed, so expressed TCRB transcripts were sequenced. This table comes from immunoSEQ multiplex PCR, and its TCRdb copy is limited to in-frame clones, with some not included. Here the sample spans hundreds of thousands of clones, around a sixth being singletons. The sample consisted of naive CD4+ T cells from blood. This clonotype was sampled from a man between 18 and 29 years old in good health. V and J are TRBV6-6 and TRBJ2-7, with no clear D. CDR3 residues: CASSYTYEQYF. CDR3 bases: TGTGCCAGCAGTTACACTTACGAGCAGTACTTC.